This T cell receptor beta chain was recorded in a study of blood T cell repertoires in COVID-19. Whole-study context: The study drew acute and convalescent COVID-19 samples from the United States, Italy and Spain. T cells, B-cell-depleted T cells, or PBMCs supplied cDNA or gDNA.

Seattle's cohort entered during active infection and was followed longitudinally. Germline V gene data show CDR1 as LNHDA and CDR2 as SQIVND (reference sequence). Trimming left V 3 bases short and J 6 bases short, with 12 bases between. CDR3 length: 14 residues. TCRdb's table, derived via immunoSEQ multiplex PCR, lists solely in-frame clones and lacks some. The sample shows about 130,000 clones, approximately 85% of them seen only once. The TCR was taken from a woman of 80 years or more with COVID-19, enrolled during active disease. The chain recombines TRBV19 with TRBJ2-1; tentatively, D is TRBD2 (6 bases). The specimen was peripheral blood. In DNA, the CDR3 is TGTGCCAGTAGTATTGGGGGGAGCCGCAATGAGCAGTTCTTC. It encodes CASSIGGSRNEQFF.